These T cell receptor beta chains were read from a single sample in a study of blood T cell repertoires in COVID-19. The assay was immunoSEQ multiplex PCR, and TCRdb's table has in-frame clones only and misses some. Counted here are more than 250,000 clones, around nine tenths occurring once; the ten biggest clones make up 1%. The sample was peripheral blood. These receptors were obtained from a middle-aged man with active or convalescent COVID-19. Each CDR3 is given without its conserved first and last residue. The order of the fields is CDR3 protein, D gene, V gene, J gene, clone size. D genes are given only for firm matches. A clone size is listed for some rows: how often the clone was seen (once, few, many), or a class if it is expanded.

SAQGYT	-	TRBV20-1	TRBJ1-2	-
ASSLGQHYGYT	-	TRBV28	TRBJ1-2	-
ASSEGGNRNTIY	-	TRBV6-1	TRBJ1-3	few
SVNDRGFYGYT	TRBD1	TRBV29-1	TRBJ1-2	-
ASSELTGDTEAF	-	TRBV11-2	TRBJ1-1	-
ASSRTRDMYNEQF	-	TRBV7-6	TRBJ2-1	-
ASSHEGTGAYNEQF	TRBD1	TRBV3-1/TRBV3-2	TRBJ2-1	once
ASSFSGQDNSPLH	TRBD1	TRBV5-1	TRBJ1-6	-
ASSRQGGEQY	-	TRBV6-5	TRBJ2-7	-
ASSLARQSSSGNTIY	-	TRBV7-9	TRBJ1-3	once
ASSLGIETQY	-	TRBV5-1	TRBJ2-5	once
ASSLGQGEGTQY	TRBD1	TRBV7-9	TRBJ2-5	-
ASSIGGNQPQH	-	TRBV19	TRBJ1-5	-
AISGPSAGYTEAF	-	TRBV10-3	TRBJ1-1	-
ASSPAGRGTEAF	-	TRBV7-3	TRBJ1-1	-